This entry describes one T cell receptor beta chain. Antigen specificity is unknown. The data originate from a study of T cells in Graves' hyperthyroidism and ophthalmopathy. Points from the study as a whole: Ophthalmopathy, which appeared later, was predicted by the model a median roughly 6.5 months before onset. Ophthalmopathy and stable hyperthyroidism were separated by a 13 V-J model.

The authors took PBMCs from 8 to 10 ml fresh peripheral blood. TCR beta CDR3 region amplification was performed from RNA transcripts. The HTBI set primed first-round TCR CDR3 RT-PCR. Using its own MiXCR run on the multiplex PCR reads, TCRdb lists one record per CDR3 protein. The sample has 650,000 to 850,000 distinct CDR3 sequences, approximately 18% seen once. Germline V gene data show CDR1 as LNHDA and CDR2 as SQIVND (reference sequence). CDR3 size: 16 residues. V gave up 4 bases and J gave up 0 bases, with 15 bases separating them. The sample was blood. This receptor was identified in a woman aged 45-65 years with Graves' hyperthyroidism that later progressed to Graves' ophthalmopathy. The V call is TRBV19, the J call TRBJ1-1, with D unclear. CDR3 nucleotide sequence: TGTGCCAGTAGTAGACGGGGAGGCCTTATGAACACTGAAGCTTTCTTT. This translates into CASSRRGGLMNTEAFF.